This record covers a single T cell receptor beta chain. Its antigen is undetermined. This sample is drawn from a study of cytomegalovirus exposure and HLA in healthy donors. Findings and caveats of the study: According to a subsequent analysis, TCR clusters from the first cohort were inclined to appear together in the roughly 120 validation repertoires. Reports credit the classifier with highly specific, highly sensitive diagnosis of cytomegalovirus status.

The donors were in the roughly 130-subject validation cohort, distinct from the 666-subject first cohort. Assay used: immunoSEQ multiplex PCR; TCRdb lists only in-frame clones, some missing. The repertoire holds about 63,000 clones, with roughly 90% as singletons. Germline V lookup: CDR1 SGHAT, CDR2 FQNNGV. The V and J ends lost 5 bases and 7 bases, in that order; junction bases with no gene match: 14. This CDR3 region has 17 residues. Sequencing used PBMCs. The sequence was collected from a woman aged 18-30 years in good health and CMV-seronegative. The chain joins TRBV11-2 to TRBJ2-2; 9 positions agree with TRBD2. DNA of the CDR3: TGTGCCAGCAGCCGAACGGCTAGCGGGGCCTTAGGCGGGGAGCTGTTTTTT. Translating gives CASSRTASGALGGELFF.